This T cell receptor (beta chain) was found in a study of blood T cells in healthy people across ages. Looking at the study overall: Using template switching, researchers captured about one barcoded beta molecule for each two T cells.

The germline gives CDR1 SGHRS, CDR2 YFSETQ. Deletions cut 4 bases from V and 8 bases from J, with 15 bases between. The CDR3 extends over 14 amino acids. It was with a sample-barcoded 5' primer and a J-beta primer mix that a second PCR of roughly 7 to 12 cycles was run. TCRdb reprocessed the 5' RACE reads with MiXCR, giving one entry per CDR3 protein. Of more than 750,000 distinct CDR3 sequences listed, around 29% are singletons. This sample also belongs to another study, concerning T cells of mothers and their children. That study adds: From each mother came over 9.5 million TCR beta CDR3 reads, and from each child came 2.5 million to 3.5 million.

The sequenced material came from blood. This chain joins TRBV5-1 and TRBJ1-4; D gene unclear. The receptor was derived from a woman between 40 and 50 years old in good health. The CDR3: CASSRNGREEKLFF. For the CDR3, the DNA is TGCGCCAGCAGCCGAAACGGACGTGAAGAAAAACTGTTTTTT.